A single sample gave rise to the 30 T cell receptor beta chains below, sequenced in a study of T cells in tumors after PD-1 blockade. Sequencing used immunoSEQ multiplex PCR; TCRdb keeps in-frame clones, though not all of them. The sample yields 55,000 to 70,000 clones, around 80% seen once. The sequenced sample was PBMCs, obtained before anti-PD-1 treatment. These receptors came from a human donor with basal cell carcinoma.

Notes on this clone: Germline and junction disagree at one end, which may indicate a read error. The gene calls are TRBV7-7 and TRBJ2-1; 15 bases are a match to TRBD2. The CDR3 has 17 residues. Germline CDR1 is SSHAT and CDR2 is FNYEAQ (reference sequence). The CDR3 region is CASSSGLAGGGYNEQFF. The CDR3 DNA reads TGTGCTAGCAGCTCGGGACTAGCGGGGGGCGGGTACAATGAGCAGTTCTTC.

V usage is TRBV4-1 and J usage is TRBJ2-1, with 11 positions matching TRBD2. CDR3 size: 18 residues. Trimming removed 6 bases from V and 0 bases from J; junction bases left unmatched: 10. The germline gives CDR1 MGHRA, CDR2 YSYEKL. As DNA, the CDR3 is TGCGCCAGCAGTCGGAGACTAGCGGGGTTAAGCTCCTACAATGAGCAGTTCTTC. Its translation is CASSRRLAGLSSYNEQFF.

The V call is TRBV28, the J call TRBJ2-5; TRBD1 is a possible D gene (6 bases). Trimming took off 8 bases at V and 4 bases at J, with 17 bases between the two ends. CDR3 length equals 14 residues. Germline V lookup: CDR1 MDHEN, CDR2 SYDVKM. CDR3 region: CASSKPGAGETQYF. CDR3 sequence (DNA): TGTGCCAGCTCAAAACCAGGGGCAGGAGAGACCCAGTACTTC.

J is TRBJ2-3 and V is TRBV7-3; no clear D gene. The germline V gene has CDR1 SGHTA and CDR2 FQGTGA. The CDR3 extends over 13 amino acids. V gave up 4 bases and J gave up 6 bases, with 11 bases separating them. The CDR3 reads CASSSTFPDTQYF. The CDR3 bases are TGTGCCAGCAGCTCAACTTTTCCCGATACGCAGTATTTT. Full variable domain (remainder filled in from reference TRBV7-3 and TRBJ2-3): GAGVSQTPSNKVTEKGKYVELRCDPISGHTALYWYRQSLGQGPEFLIYFQGTGAADDSGLPNDRFFAVRPEGSVSTLKIQRTERGDSAVYLCASSSTFPDTQYFGPGTRLTVL.

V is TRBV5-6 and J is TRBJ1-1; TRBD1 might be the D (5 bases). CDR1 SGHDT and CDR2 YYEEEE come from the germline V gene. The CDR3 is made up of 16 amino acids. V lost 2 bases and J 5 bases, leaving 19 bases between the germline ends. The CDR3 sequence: CASSFITTGVRTEAFF. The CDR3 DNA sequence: TGTGCCAGCAGCTTCATAACAACAGGCGTGAGAACTGAAGCTTTCTTT.

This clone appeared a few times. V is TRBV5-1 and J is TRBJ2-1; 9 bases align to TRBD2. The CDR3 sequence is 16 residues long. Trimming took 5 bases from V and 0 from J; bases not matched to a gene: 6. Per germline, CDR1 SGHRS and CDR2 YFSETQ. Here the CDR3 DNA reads TGCGCCAGCAGGGGACTAGCCACCCGCTCCTACAATGAGCAGTTCTTC. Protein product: CASRGLATRSYNEQFF. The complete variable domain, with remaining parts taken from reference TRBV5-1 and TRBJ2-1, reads KAGVTQTPRYLIKTRGQQVTLSCSPISGHRSVSWYQQTPGQGLQFLFEYFSETQRNKGNFPGRFSGRQFSNSRSEMNVSTLELGDSALYLCASRGLATRSYNEQFFGPGTRLTVL.

CDR3 sequence: CASSLGIPGGHEQFF. CDR3 DNA sequence: TGCGCCAGCAGCTTGGGGATTCCGGGGGGCCATGAGCAGTTCTTC. V is TRBV5-1 and J is TRBJ2-1; tentatively, D is TRBD2 (7 bases). The CDR3 runs 15 residues. Per germline, CDR1 SGHRS and CDR2 YFSETQ. V lost 0 bases and J 8 bases, leaving 15 bases between the germline ends.

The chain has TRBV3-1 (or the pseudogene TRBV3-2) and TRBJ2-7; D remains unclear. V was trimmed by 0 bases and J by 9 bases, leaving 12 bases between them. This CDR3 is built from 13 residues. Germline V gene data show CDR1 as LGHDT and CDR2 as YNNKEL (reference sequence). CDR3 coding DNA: TGTGCCAGCAGCCAAGATCGTCTCGGCCGGCAGTACTTC. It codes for CASSQDRLGRQYF.

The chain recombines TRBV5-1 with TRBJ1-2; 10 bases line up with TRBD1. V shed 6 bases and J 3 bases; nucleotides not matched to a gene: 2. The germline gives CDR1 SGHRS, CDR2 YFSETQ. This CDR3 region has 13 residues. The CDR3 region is CASTTGGDYGYTF. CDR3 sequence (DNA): TGCGCCAGCACGACAGGGGGCGACTATGGCTACACCTTC.

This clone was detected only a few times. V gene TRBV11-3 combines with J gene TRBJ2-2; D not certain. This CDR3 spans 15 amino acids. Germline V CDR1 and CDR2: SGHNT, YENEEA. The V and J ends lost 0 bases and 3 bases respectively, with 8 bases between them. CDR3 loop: CASSLDRQYTGELFF. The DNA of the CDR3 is TGTGCCAGCAGCTTAGATCGGCAGTACACCGGGGAGCTGTTTTTT.

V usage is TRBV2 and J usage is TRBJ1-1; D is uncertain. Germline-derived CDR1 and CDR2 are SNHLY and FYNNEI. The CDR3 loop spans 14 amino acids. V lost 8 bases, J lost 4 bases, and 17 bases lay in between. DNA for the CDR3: TGTGCCAGCCGCTGGGAGGTTTGGGGCACTGAAGCTTTCTTT. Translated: CASRWEVWGTEAFF.

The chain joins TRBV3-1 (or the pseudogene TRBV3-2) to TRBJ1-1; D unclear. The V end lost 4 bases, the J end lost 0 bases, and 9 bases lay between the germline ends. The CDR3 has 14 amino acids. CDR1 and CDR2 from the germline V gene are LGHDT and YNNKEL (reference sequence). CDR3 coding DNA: TGTGCCAGCAGCCCTAGGACGGTGAACACTGAAGCTTTCTTT. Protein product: CASSPRTVNTEAFF.

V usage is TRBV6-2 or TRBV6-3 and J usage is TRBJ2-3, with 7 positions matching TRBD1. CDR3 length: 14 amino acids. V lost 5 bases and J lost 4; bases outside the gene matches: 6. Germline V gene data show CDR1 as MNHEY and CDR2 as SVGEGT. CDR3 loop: CASSARGSADTQYF. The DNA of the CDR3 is TGTGCCAGCAGTGCCAGGGGGAGCGCAGATACGCAGTATTTT.

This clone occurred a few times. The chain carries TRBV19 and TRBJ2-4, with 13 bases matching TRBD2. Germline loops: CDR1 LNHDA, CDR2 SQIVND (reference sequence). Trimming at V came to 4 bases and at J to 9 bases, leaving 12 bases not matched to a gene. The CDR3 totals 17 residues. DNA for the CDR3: TGTGCCAGTAGTAAAGAACTAGCGGGGGGGCCTTCGGGCATTCAGTACTTC. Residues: CASSKELAGGPSGIQYF.

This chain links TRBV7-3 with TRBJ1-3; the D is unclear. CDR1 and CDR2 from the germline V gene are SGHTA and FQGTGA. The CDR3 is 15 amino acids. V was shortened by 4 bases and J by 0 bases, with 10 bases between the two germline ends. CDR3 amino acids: CASSSDLCSGNTIYF. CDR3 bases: TGTGCCAGCAGCTCCGATTTGTGCTCTGGAAACACCATATATTTT. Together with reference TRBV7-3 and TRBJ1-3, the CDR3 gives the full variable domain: GAGVSQTPSNKVTEKGKYVELRCDPISGHTALYWYRQSLGQGPEFLIYFQGTGAADDSGLPNDRFFAVRPEGSVSTLKIQRTERGDSAVYLCASSSDLCSGNTIYFGEGSWLTVV.

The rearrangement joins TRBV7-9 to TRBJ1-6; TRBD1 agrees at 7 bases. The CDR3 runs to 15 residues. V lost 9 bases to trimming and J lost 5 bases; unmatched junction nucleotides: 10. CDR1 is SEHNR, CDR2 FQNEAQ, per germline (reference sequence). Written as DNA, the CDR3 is TGTGCCAGTGGACAGACAGGGTTGAATAATTCACCCCTCCACTTT. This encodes CASGQTGLNNSPLHF.

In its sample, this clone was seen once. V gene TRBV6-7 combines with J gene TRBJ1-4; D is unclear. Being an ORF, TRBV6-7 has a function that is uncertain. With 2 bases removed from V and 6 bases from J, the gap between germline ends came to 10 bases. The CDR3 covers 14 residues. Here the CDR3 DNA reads TGTGCCAGCAGTTACGAGCAGTTTGATGAAAAACTGTTTTTT. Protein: CASSYEQFDEKLFF.

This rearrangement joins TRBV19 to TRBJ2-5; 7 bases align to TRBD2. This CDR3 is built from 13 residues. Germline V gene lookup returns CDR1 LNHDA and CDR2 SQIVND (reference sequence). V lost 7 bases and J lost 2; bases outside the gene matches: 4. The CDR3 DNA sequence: TGTGCCAGTAATGGGGGGGTACAAGAGACCCAGTACTTC. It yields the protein CASNGGVQETQYF.

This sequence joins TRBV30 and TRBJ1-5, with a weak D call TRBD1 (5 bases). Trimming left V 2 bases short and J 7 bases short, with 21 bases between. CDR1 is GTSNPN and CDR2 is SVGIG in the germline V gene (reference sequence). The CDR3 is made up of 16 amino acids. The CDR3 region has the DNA TGTGCCTGGAGTCCATCATTGGGCAGGAGGACACAGCCCCAGCATTTT. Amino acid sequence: CAWSPSLGRRTQPQHF.

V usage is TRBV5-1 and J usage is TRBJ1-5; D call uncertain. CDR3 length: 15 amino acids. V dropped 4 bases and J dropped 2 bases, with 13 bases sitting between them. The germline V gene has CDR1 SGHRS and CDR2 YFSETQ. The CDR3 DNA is TGCGCCAGCAGCCTGGACCCCGGGGGCAATCAGCCCCAGCATTTT. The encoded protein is CASSLDPGGNQPQHF.

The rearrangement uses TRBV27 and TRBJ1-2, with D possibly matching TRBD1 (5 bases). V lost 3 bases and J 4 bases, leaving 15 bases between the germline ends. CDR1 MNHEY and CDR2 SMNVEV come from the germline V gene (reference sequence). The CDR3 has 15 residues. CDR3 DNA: TGTGCCAGCAGTTTCTGGCGGATGGGGGTCTATGGCTACACCTTC. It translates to CASSFWRMGVYGYTF.

CDR3 sequence: CASSDTGNRGNQPQHF. In DNA form, the CDR3 reads TGTGCCAGCAGTGATACAGGGAACCGGGGCAATCAGCCCCAGCATTTT. The chain carries TRBV6-1 and TRBJ1-5; tentative D call: TRBD1 (6 bases). This CDR3 spans 16 amino acids. CDR1 is MNHNS and CDR2 is SASEGT in the germline V gene. V lost 3 bases to trimming and J lost 2 bases, with 14 bases between them.

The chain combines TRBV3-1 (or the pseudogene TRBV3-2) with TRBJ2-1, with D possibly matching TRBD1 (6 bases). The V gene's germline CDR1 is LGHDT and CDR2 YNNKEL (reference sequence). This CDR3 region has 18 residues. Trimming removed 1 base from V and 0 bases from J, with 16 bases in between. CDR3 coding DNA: TGTGCCAGCAGCCAAGCTTACTCGACAGGAGACTCCTACAATGAGCAGTTCTTC. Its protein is CASSQAYSTGDSYNEQFF.

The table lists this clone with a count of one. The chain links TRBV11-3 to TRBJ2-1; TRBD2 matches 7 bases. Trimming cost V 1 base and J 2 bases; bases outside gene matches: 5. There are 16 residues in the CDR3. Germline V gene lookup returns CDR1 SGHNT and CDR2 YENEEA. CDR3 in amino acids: CASSLVSLATYNEQFF. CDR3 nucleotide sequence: TGTGCCAGCAGCTTAGTGTCACTAGCGACCTACAATGAGCAGTTCTTC.

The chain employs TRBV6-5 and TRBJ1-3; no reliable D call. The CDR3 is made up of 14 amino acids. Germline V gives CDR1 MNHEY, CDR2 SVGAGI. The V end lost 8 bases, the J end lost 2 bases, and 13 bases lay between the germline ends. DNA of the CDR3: TGTGCCAGCGGAAGGAAGGCGACTGGAAACACCATATATTTT. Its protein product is CASGRKATGNTIYF.

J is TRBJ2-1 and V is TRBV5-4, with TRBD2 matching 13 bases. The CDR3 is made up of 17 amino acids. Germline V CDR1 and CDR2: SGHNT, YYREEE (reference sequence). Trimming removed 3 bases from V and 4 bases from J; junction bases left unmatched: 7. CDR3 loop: CASSSWTSGGFYNEQFF. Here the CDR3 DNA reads TGTGCCAGCAGCTCCTGGACTAGCGGGGGATTTTACAATGAGCAGTTCTTC.

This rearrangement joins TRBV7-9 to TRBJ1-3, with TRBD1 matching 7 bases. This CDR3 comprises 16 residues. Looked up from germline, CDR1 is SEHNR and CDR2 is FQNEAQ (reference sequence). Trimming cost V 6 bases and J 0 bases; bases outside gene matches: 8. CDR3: CASRPTGRFSGNTIYF. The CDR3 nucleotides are TGTGCCAGCAGGCCGACAGGGAGATTCTCTGGAAACACCATATATTTT.

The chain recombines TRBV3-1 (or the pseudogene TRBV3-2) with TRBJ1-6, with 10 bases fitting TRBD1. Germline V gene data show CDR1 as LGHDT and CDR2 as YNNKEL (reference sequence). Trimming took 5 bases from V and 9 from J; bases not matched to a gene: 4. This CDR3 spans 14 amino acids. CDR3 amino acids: CASSSGTGVSPLHF. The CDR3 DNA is TGTGCCAGCAGCTCCGGGACAGGGGTTTCACCCCTCCACTTT.

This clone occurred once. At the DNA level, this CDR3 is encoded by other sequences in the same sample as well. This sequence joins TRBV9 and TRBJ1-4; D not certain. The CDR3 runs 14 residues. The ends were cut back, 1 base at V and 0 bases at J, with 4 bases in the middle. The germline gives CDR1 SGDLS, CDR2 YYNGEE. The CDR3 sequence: CASSVQATNEKLFF. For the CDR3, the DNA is TGTGCCAGCAGCGTACAGGCAACTAATGAAAAACTGTTTTTT.

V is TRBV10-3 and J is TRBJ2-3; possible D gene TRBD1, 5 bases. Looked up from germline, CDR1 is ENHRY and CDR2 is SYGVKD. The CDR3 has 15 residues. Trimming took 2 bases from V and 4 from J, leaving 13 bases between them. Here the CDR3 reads CAISEAGPGPDTQYF. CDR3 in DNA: TGTGCCATCAGTGAGGCAGGGCCCGGGCCAGATACGCAGTATTTT.